Below, 25 T cell receptor beta chains from the same sample are listed, as sequenced in a study of Ad26.COV2.S vaccination and SARS-CoV-2 variants. Stated treatment: 15 to 20 received Ad26.COV2.S at low or high dose, single or two shots; 5 received placebo; per-sample allocation not given. Samples analyzed were those drawn on day 63 after the first vaccine or placebo injection. Method: immunoSEQ multiplex PCR; TCRdb's copy keeps in-frame clones and lacks some. Among 300,000 to 350,000 clones, approximately 86% were seen once, and the ten largest hold about 11%. The sample consisted of peripheral blood, taken in a trial of Ad26.COV2.S vaccine versus placebo. The receptors were gathered from a person aged 18 to 65 who received the Ad26.COV2.S COVID-19 vaccine or a placebo.

This chain joins TRBV28 and TRBJ2-5; tentative D call: TRBD1 (5 bases). Germline CDR1 is MDHEN and CDR2 is SYDVKM. CDR3 size: 14 residues. Trimming took 7 bases from V and 0 from J, leaving 12 bases between them. The CDR3 region has the DNA TGTGCCAGCACCCCGACAGTGTACCAAGAGACCCAGTACTTC. This translates into CASTPTVYQETQYF.

This clone was found a few times. The chain has TRBV27 and TRBJ2-4; D is ambiguous. The CDR3 is made up of 11 amino acids. Deletions cut 5 bases from V and 10 bases from J, with 9 bases between. Per the germline V gene, CDR1 is MNHEY and CDR2 is SMNVEV (reference sequence). CDR3 residues: CASSGGFIQYF. CDR3 sequence (DNA): TGTGCCAGCAGTGGTGGATTTATTCAGTACTTC.

The gene calls are TRBV11-1 and TRBJ2-7; D may be TRBD2 (5 bases). Germline V gene sequence: CDR1 SGHAT, CDR2 FQDESV (reference sequence). This CDR3 has 14 residues. The V end lost 4 bases, the J end lost 1 base, and 11 bases lay between the germline ends. The CDR3 nucleotides read TGTGCCAGCAGCTCTTTCGGAGGATCCTACGAGCAGTACTTC. Its translation: CASSSFGGSYEQYF.

This clone was detected only once. J is TRBJ2-1 and V is TRBV6-2 or TRBV6-3; D unresolved. The V gene lost 4 bases and the J gene lost 4 bases, with 8 bases spanning the gap. In germline, CDR1 is MNHEY, CDR2 SVGEGT. This CDR3 is built from 13 residues. In DNA, the CDR3 is TGTGCCAGCAGTTCCTTCCTATACAATGAGCAGTTCTTC. Protein: CASSSFLYNEQFF.

The chain links TRBV2 to TRBJ2-1, with 10 bases aligning to TRBD2. Per germline, CDR1 SNHLY and CDR2 FYNNEI. The CDR3 is 16 amino acids. V shed 7 bases, J shed 12 bases, and the junction held 18 bases outside the gene matches. The CDR3 DNA reads TGTGCCAGCAAATGGGAAGGACTAGCGGTACCGGGAGGGCAGTTCTTC. Residues: CASKWEGLAVPGGQFF.

DNA for the CDR3: TGTGCCAGCAGCCCTCTTTGGACTAGCGGGATGAGGGAGCAGTACTTC. The encoded protein is CASSPLWTSGMREQYF. This rearrangement joins TRBV14 to TRBJ2-7; 12 bases line up with TRBD2. The CDR3 length is 16 residues. The germline V gene has CDR1 SGHDN and CDR2 FVKESK. V lost 4 bases, J lost 7 bases, and 11 bases stayed unmatched.

This clone showed up just a few times. The chain is built from TRBV14 and TRBJ1-2; D might be TRBD1 (6 bases). Trimming removed 4 bases from V and 2 bases from J, with 11 bases in between. Germline CDR1 reads SGHDN; CDR2 reads FVKESK. This CDR3 has 14 amino acids. This CDR3 reads CASSRSDRNYGYTF. The CDR3 DNA sequence: TGTGCCAGCAGCCGATCGGACAGAAACTATGGCTACACCTTC.

The J gene is TRBJ2-1, the V gene TRBV4-3, with D tentatively TRBD2 (6 bases). The CDR3 is made up of 17 amino acids. V was clipped by 2 bases and J by 6 bases, with 20 bases between them. Germline assignment: CDR1 LGHNA and CDR2 YSLEER. The CDR3 coding sequence is TGCGCCAGCAGCCAATCTATAAGGGCGGGGCCAGGCAATGAGCAGTTCTTC. Amino acid sequence: CASSQSIRAGPGNEQFF.

V is TRBV5-8 and J is TRBJ1-2, with D possibly TRBD1 on 5 matching bases. The CDR3 loop spans 15 amino acids. Germline lookup yields CDR1 SGHTS and CDR2 YDEGEE. V was trimmed by 4 bases and J by 4 bases, leaving 17 bases between them. CDR3 nucleotide sequence: TGTGCCAGCAGCCCCCCCTGCAGGGCGGGCTATGGCTACACCTTC. Translated: CASSPPCRAGYGYTF.

The V gene is TRBV6-5, the J gene TRBJ1-2; no clear D gene. Germline lookup yields CDR1 MNHEY and CDR2 SVGAGI. This CDR3 comprises 14 residues. The V end was cut by 2 bases, the J end by 0 bases, with 7 bases between. The CDR3 coding sequence is TGTGCCAGCAGTTACGCCGAGGCTAACTATGGCTACACCTTC. This sequence encodes CASSYAEANYGYTF.

This chain joins TRBV28 and TRBJ1-6; possible D gene TRBD1, 5 bases. Trimming took 4 bases from V and 7 from J, leaving 17 bases between them. This CDR3 contains 16 residues. CDR1 and CDR2 from the germline V gene are MDHEN and SYDVKM. CDR3 bases: TGTGCCAGCAGTTCTCTGGGGCAGCCGGGAAATTCACCCCTCCACTTT. Its protein is CASSSLGQPGNSPLHF.

The rearrangement uses TRBV7-8 and TRBJ1-4; D is unclear. CDR3 length: 15 amino acids. V dropped 1 base and J dropped 6 bases, with 12 bases sitting between them. The germline V gene encodes CDR1 SGHVS and CDR2 FQNEAQ. CDR3 amino acids: CASSLGVNRYEKLFF. In nucleotides, the CDR3 is TGTGCCAGCAGCTTAGGTGTCAACCGTTATGAAAAACTGTTTTTT.

The chain links TRBV2 to TRBJ2-5; D ambiguous. Germline lookup yields CDR1 SNHLY and CDR2 FYNNEI. The CDR3 contains 14 residues. Between the trimmed V and J ends, which lost 2 bases and 5 bases, there was a span of 12 bases. The CDR3 sequence is CASSEYLAWETQYF. Written as DNA, the CDR3 is TGTGCCAGCAGTGAATACCTTGCATGGGAGACCCAGTACTTC.

The V call is TRBV18, the J call TRBJ1-3; the D is unclear. This CDR3 spans 15 amino acids. The germline V and J ends were trimmed by 6 bases and 0 bases, with 12 bases remaining between them. Germline V gives CDR1 KGHSH, CDR2 LQKENI. The CDR3 region has the DNA TGTGCCAGCTCCCCTACCCCAAACTCTGGAAACACCATATATTTT. Amino acid sequence: CASSPTPNSGNTIYF.

The chain recombines TRBV6-5 with TRBJ2-5; D is unresolved. Trimming took 7 bases from V and 3 from J, leaving 12 bases between them. This CDR3 region has 13 residues. In germline, CDR1 is MNHEY, CDR2 SVGAGI. The CDR3 nucleotides read TGTGCCAGCATACGTGATCCGAAAGAGACCCAGTACTTC. Translation: CASIRDPKETQYF.

J is TRBJ1-5 and V is TRBV20-1, with D unresolved. Trimming removed 3 bases at V and 2 bases at J, with 8 bases between. This CDR3 spans 13 amino acids. The V gene's germline CDR1 is DFQATT and CDR2 SNEGSKA (reference sequence). CDR3 sequence reads: CSASRGGNQPQHF. CDR3 nucleotide sequence: TGCAGTGCTAGTCGCGGGGGCAATCAGCCCCAGCATTTT.

In this sample, this clone turned up a few times. The V gene is TRBV2, the J gene TRBJ2-1; 8 bases line up with TRBD2. The CDR3 is 14 residues long. V shed 7 bases and J 9 bases; nucleotides not matched to a gene: 11. Per germline, CDR1 SNHLY and CDR2 FYNNEI. For the CDR3, the DNA is TGTGCCAGCACCGGGACTACCCGGGAGGGTGAGCAGTTCTTC. This translates into CASTGTTREGEQFF. Full variable domain (rest looked up from reference TRBV2 and TRBJ2-1): EPEVTQTPSHQVTQMGQEVILRCVPISNHLYFYWYRQILGQKVEFLVSFYNNEISEKSEIFDDQFSVERPDGSNFTLKIRSTKLEDSAMYFCASTGTTREGEQFFGPGTRLTVL.

V is TRBV7-2 and J is TRBJ2-1; 10 bases fit TRBD2. The V segment lost 5 bases and the J segment 1 base; nucleotides outside the gene matches: 5. The CDR3 is 16 amino acids. Germline CDR1 reads SGHTA; CDR2 reads FQGNSA. The CDR3 spells CASSGASGSSYNEQFF. CDR3 coding DNA: TGTGCCAGCAGCGGGGCTAGCGGGAGTTCCTACAATGAGCAGTTCTTC.

This chain links TRBV6-5 with TRBJ2-5, with D possibly TRBD2 on 5 matching bases. V shed 11 bases and J shed 3 bases, with 19 bases lying between them. CDR1 is MNHEY, CDR2 SVGAGI, per germline. This CDR3 is 14 amino acids long. The chain's CDR3 is CALASGTREETQYF. The CDR3 nucleotides are TGTGCCTTAGCCTCCGGTACTAGGGAAGAGACCCAGTACTTC.

This clone turned up a few times. This chain uses TRBV29-1 with TRBJ2-1; TRBD1 aligns across 7 bases. The CDR3 is 15 residues long. J gave up 2 bases and V 2 bases, and 6 bases lay outside the gene matches. In germline, CDR1 is SQVTM, CDR2 ANQGSEA. CDR3 region: CSVEWWQGAYNEQFF. The CDR3 region has the DNA TGCAGCGTTGAATGGTGGCAGGGGGCCTACAATGAGCAGTTCTTC.

V gene TRBV7-2 combines with J gene TRBJ2-5, with TRBD2 matching over 10 bases. Germline V gene data show CDR1 as SGHTA and CDR2 as FQGNSA. The CDR3 loop spans 15 amino acids. The V and J ends lost 2 bases and 5 bases, in that order; junction bases with no gene match: 5. CDR3 residues: CASSLLAGAGETQYF. The CDR3 region has the DNA TGTGCCAGCAGCTTACTAGCGGGAGCCGGGGAGACCCAGTACTTC.

The table lists this clone with many counts. The CDR3 loop is CASSLWAGTGGPYEQYF. CDR3 DNA sequence: TGTGCCAGCAGTTTATGGGCCGGGACAGGGGGCCCCTACGAGCAGTACTTC. The chain couples TRBV28 to TRBJ2-7; 12 bases are shared with TRBD1. Germline V gene data show CDR1 as MDHEN and CDR2 as SYDVKM. This CDR3 comprises 17 residues. The V and J ends lost 0 bases and 2 bases, in that order; junction bases with no gene match: 5.

This chain uses TRBV4-3 with TRBJ2-1; 12 bases agree with TRBD2. This CDR3 is built from 15 residues. Germline lookup yields CDR1 LGHNA and CDR2 YSLEER. The V gene end was trimmed by 6 bases and the J gene end by 9 bases; junction bases not matched to a gene: 9. The CDR3 bases are TGCGCCAGCAGGCCAGGACTAGCGGGGCTGTCTGAGCAGTTCTTC. The encoded protein is CASRPGLAGLSEQFF.

The chain combines TRBV7-6 with TRBJ2-1; 14 nucleotides match TRBD2. Trimming cost V 5 bases and J 4 bases; bases outside gene matches: 1. The CDR3 is 15 residues long. Per the germline V gene, CDR1 is SGHVS and CDR2 is FNYEAQ. The CDR3 bases are TGTGCCAGCAGCCGGACTAGCGGGGGGTACAATGAGCAGTTCTTC. It specifies CASSRTSGGYNEQFF.

The chain uses TRBV7-2 and TRBJ2-1; D not resolved. CDR1 and CDR2 from the germline V gene are SGHTA and FQGNSA. The CDR3 consists of 13 residues. V lost 5 bases and J lost 7, with 12 bases in between. For the CDR3, the DNA is TGTGCCAGCAGCCTCCCCGTTGTGAATGAGCAGTTCTTC. Its translation: CASSLPVVNEQFF. Looking up the rest from reference TRBV7-2 and TRBJ2-1 gives the full variable domain: GAGVSQSPSNKVTEKGKDVELRCDPISGHTALYWYRQSLGQGLEFLIYFQGNSAPDKSGLPSDRFSAERTGGSVSTLTIQRTQQEDSAVYLCASSLPVVNEQFFGPGTRLTVL.